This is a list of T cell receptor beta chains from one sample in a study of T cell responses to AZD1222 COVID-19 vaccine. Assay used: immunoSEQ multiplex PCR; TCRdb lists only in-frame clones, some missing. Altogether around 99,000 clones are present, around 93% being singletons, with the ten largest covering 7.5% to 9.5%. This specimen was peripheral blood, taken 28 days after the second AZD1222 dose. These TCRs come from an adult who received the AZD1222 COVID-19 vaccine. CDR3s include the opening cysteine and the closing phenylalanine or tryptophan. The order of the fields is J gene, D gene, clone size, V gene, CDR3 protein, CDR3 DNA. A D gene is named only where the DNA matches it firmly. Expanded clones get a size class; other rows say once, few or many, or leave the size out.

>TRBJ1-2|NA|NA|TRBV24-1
CATSDRGGDGYTF
TGTGCCACCAGTGACCGAGGGGGTGATGGCTACACCTTC
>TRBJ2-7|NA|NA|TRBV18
CASSPSNSYEQYF
TGTGCCAGCTCACCCTCGAACTCCTACGAGCAGTACTTC
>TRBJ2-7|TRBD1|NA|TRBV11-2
CASSLINTGVEQYF
TGTGCCAGCAGCTTGATCAACACAGGGGTCGAGCAGTACTTC
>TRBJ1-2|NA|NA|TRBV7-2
CASSPDYGYTF
TGTGCCAGCAGCCCGGATTATGGCTACACCTTC
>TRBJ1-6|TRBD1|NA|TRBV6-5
CASSRGQGNSPLHF
TGTGCCAGCAGTCGAGGACAGGGGAATTCACCCCTCCACTTT
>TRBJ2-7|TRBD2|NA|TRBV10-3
CAISESGGTFYEQYF
TGTGCCATCAGTGAGTCGGGAGGGACCTTCTACGAGCAGTACTTC
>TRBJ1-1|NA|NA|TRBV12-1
CASSFVGRKKNTEAFF
TGTGCCAGCAGCTTTGTGGGCAGAAAAAAGAACACTGAAGCTTTCTTT
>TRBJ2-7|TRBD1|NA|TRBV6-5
CASTPTGQGVYEQYF
TGTGCCAGCACTCCCACAGGACAGGGTGTCTACGAGCAGTACTTC
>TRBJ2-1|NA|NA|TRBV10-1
CASSRGNEQFF
TGCGCCAGCAGTCGGGGGAATGAGCAGTTCTTC
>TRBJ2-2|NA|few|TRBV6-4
CASSEGSGNTGELFF
TGTGCCAGCAGTGAGGGTAGCGGCAACACCGGGGAGCTGTTTTTT
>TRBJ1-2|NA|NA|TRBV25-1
CASRGGRGRFNYGYTF
TGTGCCAGCAGGGGGGGCAGGGGCCGTTTTAACTATGGCTACACCTTC
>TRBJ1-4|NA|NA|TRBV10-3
CAISESGSYNEKLFF
TGTGCCATCAGTGAGTCGGGTAGTTATAATGAAAAACTGTTTTTT
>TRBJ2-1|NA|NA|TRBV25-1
CASDYLGGSYNEQFF
TGTGCCAGCGATTACCTAGGGGGCTCCTACAATGAGCAGTTCTTC
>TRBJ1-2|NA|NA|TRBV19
CASSKGGKYYGYTF
TGTGCCAGTAGTAAGGGGGGGAAGTACTATGGCTACACCTTC
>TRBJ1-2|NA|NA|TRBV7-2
CASSFSLLANYGYTF
TGTGCCAGCAGCTTTTCTCTCCTAGCTAACTATGGCTACACCTTC
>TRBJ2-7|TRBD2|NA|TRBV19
CASSPGTSGGAFYYEQYF
TGTGCCAGTAGCCCCGGGACTAGCGGGGGGGCCTTTTACTACGAGCAGTACTTC
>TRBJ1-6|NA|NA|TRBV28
CASSYGTLPLHF
TGTGCCAGCAGTTATGGGACTCTACCCCTCCACTTT
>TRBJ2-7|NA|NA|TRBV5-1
CASSPMGTSYEQYF
TGCGCCAGCAGCCCTATGGGGACCTCCTACGAGCAGTACTTC
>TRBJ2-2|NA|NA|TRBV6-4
CASSDEQDNTGELFF
TGTGCCAGCAGTGACGAACAGGATAACACCGGGGAGCTGTTTTTT
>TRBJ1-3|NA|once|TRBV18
CASSPGGLRNSGNTIYF
TGTGCCAGCTCACCTGGGGGGTTGAGAAACTCTGGAAACACCATATATTTT
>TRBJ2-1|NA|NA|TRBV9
CASSVEVSYNEQFF
TGTGCCAGCAGCGTAGAAGTCTCCTACAATGAGCAGTTCTTC
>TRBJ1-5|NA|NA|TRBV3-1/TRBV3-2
CASSPDGKSNQPQHF
TGTGCCAGCAGTCCGGACGGAAAAAGCAATCAGCCCCAGCATTTT
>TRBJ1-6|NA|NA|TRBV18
CASSPSERSPLHF
TGTGCCAGCTCACCCTCAGAACGATCACCCCTCCACTTT
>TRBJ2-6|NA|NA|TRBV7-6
CASSLSSPFFRAGANVLTF
TGTGCCAGCAGCTTATCCTCACCGTTTTTCAGAGCTGGGGCCAACGTCCTGACTTTC
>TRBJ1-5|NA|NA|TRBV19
CASSILSDQPQHF
TGTGCCAGTAGTATCCTCAGCGATCAGCCCCAGCATTTT
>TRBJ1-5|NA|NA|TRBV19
CASKREFQPQHF
TGTGCCAGTAAAAGGGAGTTTCAGCCCCAGCATTTT
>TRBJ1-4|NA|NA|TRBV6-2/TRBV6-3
CASSSTGVRTEKLFF
TGTGCCAGCAGTTCAACTGGGGTTAGGACGGAAAAACTGTTTTTT
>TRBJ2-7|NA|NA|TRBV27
CASVPGAAYEQYF
TGTGCCAGCGTCCCCGGCGCGGCCTACGAGCAGTACTTC
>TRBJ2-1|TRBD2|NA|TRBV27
CASSWASGNEQFF
TGTGCCAGCAGTTGGGCTAGCGGGAATGAGCAGTTCTTC
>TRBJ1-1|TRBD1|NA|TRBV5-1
CASSLVWDRSEGVNTEAFF
TGCGCCAGCAGCTTGGTATGGGACAGGTCTGAGGGGGTGAACACTGAAGCTTTCTTT
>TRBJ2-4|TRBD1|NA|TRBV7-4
CASSPGTGDTLLAKNIQYF
TGTGCCAGCAGCCCGGGGACAGGGGACACCCTCTTAGCCAAAAACATTCAGTACTTC
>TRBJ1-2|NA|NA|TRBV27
CASSFGGENGYTF
TGTGCCAGCAGTTTTGGAGGTGAGAACGGCTACACCTTC
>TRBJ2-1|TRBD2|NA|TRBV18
CASTPGTSAYNEQFF
TGTGCCAGCACGCCCGGGACTAGCGCCTACAATGAGCAGTTCTTC
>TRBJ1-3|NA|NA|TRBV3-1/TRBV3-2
CASSQEGARGNTIYF
TGTGCCAGCAGCCAAGAAGGGGCGCGAGGAAACACCATATATTTT
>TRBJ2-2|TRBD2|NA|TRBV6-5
CASTGAGGGGELFF
TGTGCCAGCACGGGAGCGGGAGGAGGCGGGGAGCTGTTTTTT
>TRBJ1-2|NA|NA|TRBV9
CASSVGPEPLGYTF
TGTGCCAGCAGCGTAGGTCCAGAGCCTTTAGGCTACACCTTC
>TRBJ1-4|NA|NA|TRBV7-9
CASTIASPGTEKLFF
TGTGCCAGCACAATAGCTTCACCGGGGACGGAAAAACTGTTTTTT
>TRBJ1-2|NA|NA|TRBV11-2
CASSSNTGRDGYTF
TGTGCCAGCAGCTCCAATACAGGGAGGGATGGCTACACCTTC
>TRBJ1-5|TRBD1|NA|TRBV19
CAISIYLPRQGMSRTGQPQHF
TGTGCCATTAGTATATATTTACCACGACAGGGGATGTCGAGGACGGGTCAGCCCCAGCATTTT
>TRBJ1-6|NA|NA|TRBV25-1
CASSEGSGSYNSPLHF
TGTGCCAGCAGTGAGGGAAGTGGGTCCTATAATTCACCCCTCCACTTT
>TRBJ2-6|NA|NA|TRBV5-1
CASSTEGVGANVLTF
TGCGCCAGCAGCACCGAGGGGGTTGGGGCCAACGTCCTGACTTTC
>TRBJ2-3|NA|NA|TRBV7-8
CASSDSQRTTDTQYF
TGTGCCAGCAGCGACAGCCAGCGGACCACAGATACGCAGTATTTT
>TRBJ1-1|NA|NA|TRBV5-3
CARSTKSPGQLNTEAFF
TGTGCCAGAAGCACTAAATCGCCGGGTCAATTGAACACTGAAGCTTTCTTT
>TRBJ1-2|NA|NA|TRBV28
CASRTPGLIYGYTF
TGTGCCAGCAGGACCCCGGGACTGATCTATGGCTACACCTTC